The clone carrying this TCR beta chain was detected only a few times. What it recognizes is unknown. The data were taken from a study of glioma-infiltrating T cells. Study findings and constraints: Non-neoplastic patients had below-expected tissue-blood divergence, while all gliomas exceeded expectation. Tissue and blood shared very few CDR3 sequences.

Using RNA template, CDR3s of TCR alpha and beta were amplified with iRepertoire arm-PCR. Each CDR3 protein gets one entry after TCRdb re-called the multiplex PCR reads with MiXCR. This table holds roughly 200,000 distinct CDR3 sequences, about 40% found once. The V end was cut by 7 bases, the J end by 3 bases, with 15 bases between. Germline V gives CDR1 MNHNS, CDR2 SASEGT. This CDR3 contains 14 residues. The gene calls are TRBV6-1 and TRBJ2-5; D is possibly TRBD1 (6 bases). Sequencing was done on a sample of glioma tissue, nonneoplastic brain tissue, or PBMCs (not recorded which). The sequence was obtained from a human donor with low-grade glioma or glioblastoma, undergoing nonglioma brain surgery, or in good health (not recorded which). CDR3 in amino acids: CASKVTGPKETQYF. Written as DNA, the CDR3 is TGTGCCAGCAAGGTTACAGGGCCTAAAGAGACCCAGTACTTC.